This TCR beta chain was retrieved from a study of blood T cell repertoires in COVID-19. Overall study: Samples representing acute and convalescent COVID-19 were sourced from the United States, Italy and Spain.

As processed by the authors: Counts of nucleated cells, estimated from reference gene primer amplification, were obtained. The assay was immunoSEQ multiplex PCR, and TCRdb's table has in-frame clones only and misses some. The DNA was the basis for D and trimming; V, J and clone size are from that table. Of 84,000 or so clones in the sample, about 81% were seen once. From germline, CDR1 is LGHNA and CDR2 YNFKEQ. V was clipped by 4 bases and J by 0 bases, with 9 bases between them. The length of the CDR3 is 14 residues. The chain couples TRBV4-2 to TRBJ2-5, with no clear D. The TCR sequence derives from a human donor in a cohort sampled during active COVID-19. The sample taken for sequencing was peripheral blood. CDR3 DNA sequence: TGTGCCAGCAGCCGAACAACGTACCAAGAGACCCAGTACTTC. It encodes CASSRTTYQETQYF.